This T cell receptor beta chain is from a study of T cell repertoires in cytomegalovirus infection. In the study overall: Both recently identified HLA-C-restricted and well-studied HLA-B-restricted CMV epitopes were used in the study. TCR beta signatures that were public indicated CMV infection and matching HLA type. General study findings and limits: Based on cumulative public TCR beta family frequency, carriers of CMV plus the relevant HLA were identified. What dominated the ex vivo response were HLA-C-restricted CMV-specific TCR beta clonotypes.

As to this clonotype: The antigen remains unidentified.

TCRdb itself ran the reads through MiXCR, one entry per CDR3 protein. The data show hundreds of thousands of distinct CDR3 sequences, about two fifths seen once. V shed 5 bases, J shed 8 bases, and the junction held 11 bases outside the gene matches. Germline CDR1 is MNHEY and CDR2 is SMNVEV (reference sequence). The CDR3 extends over 17 amino acids. This receptor was obtained from a human donor in good health (CMV status not recorded). Some clones in this sample may be carry-over from other donors' samples. The chain joins TRBV27 to TRBJ2-1; 14 nucleotides match TRBD2. This specimen consisted of cultured PBMCs, obtained from culture after CMV antigen stimulation. The CDR3 sequence is CASSPPPGLAGGHEQFF. CDR3 in DNA: TGTGCCAGCAGTCCTCCCCCCGGACTAGCGGGGGGTCATGAGCAGTTCTTC.